These T cell receptor beta chains were read from a single sample in a study of T cell clones after liver transplantation. Sequencing used immunoSEQ multiplex PCR; TCRdb keeps in-frame clones, though not all of them. The repertoire includes around 100,000 clones, about 86% of them detected once, and approximately 2.8% sits in the top ten. The starting material was CD4+ T cells from blood, obtained around 49 months after liver transplant. The source is a human patient who received a liver transplant. T cells may partly derive from the graft donor. CDR3s include the opening cysteine and the closing phenylalanine or tryptophan. Size is stated for part of the rows, as once, few or many counts, or as a class when the clone is expanded.

j_call,clone_size,v_call,cdr3_aa
TRBJ2-7,.,TRBV19,CATRQENYEQYF
TRBJ2-7,.,TRBV7-9,CASSLWLGAGEREQYF
TRBJ2-6,.,TRBV6-7,CASSPEAVTGTGANVLTF
TRBJ2-1,.,TRBV6-1,CASSGVEGRALTDNEQFF
TRBJ1-4,.,TRBV11-2,CASSLAGHEIF
TRBJ1-5,.,TRBV2,CASSEAGVQPQHF
TRBJ1-5,.,TRBV10-3,CAISESTLGQPQHF
TRBJ2-5,.,TRBV10-2,CATNNRGQETQYF
TRBJ2-6,.,TRBV7-9,CASSLEGPGRTSGANVLTF
TRBJ2-3,.,TRBV2,CASDTGPSTDTQYF
TRBJ2-2,.,TRBV11-2,CASSPQGLGVRGELFF
TRBJ1-4,.,TRBV2,CATTAQGGREKLFF
TRBJ1-1,once,TRBV5-8,CASSPVFRNTEAFF
TRBJ2-1,.,TRBV5-4,CASSLEGGWGFEQFF
TRBJ2-6,.,TRBV7-2,CASSSPDSGNVLTF
TRBJ2-1,.,TRBV18,CASSPGKGRLSEQFF
TRBJ1-6,.,TRBV27,CASSLSGQPYNSPLHF
TRBJ2-7,.,TRBV14,CASSQVGFSYEQYF
TRBJ1-2,.,TRBV2,CASSEARKNYGYTF
TRBJ2-7,.,TRBV5-1,CASSLAQGPYEQYF
TRBJ2-3,.,TRBV20-1,CSAGVIDTQYF
TRBJ2-7,.,TRBV30,CASTGSNYEQYF
TRBJ1-2,.,TRBV9,CASSVDPQELGYGYTF
TRBJ1-2,.,TRBV19,CASSKGGDLYGYTF
TRBJ2-6,.,TRBV5-1,CASSLGGSSGANVLTF
TRBJ1-1,.,TRBV5-8,CASPPGQQPEAFF
TRBJ1-2,.,TRBV27,CASSLRDSLPYGYTF
TRBJ2-2,.,TRBV28,CASGTDNTGELFF
TRBJ1-1,few,TRBV28,CASSSLPGRVFF
TRBJ2-5,.,TRBV2,CASMDRIFSQVETQYF
TRBJ2-2,.,TRBV7-7,CASSFGGKAGELFF
TRBJ1-1,.,TRBV28,CASSLTGQKGTEAFF
TRBJ1-5,.,TRBV28,CASRVGRVNQPQHF
TRBJ1-4,.,TRBV5-1,CASSFGGPLKPATNEKLFF
TRBJ1-1,.,TRBV5-6,CASSFFKSGTFF
TRBJ1-2,.,TRBV5-8,CASSLTGGAGYTF
TRBJ2-3,.,TRBV19,CASSGLAGNTDTQYF
TRBJ2-1,.,TRBV29-1,CSADGDREYNEQFF
TRBJ1-3,.,TRBV14,CASSIWGVSGNTIYF
TRBJ1-2,.,TRBV11-3,CASSSRGQDGYTF
TRBJ1-1,.,TRBV7-3,CASSPGTGFPEAFF
TRBJ2-1,once,TRBV5-8,CASSSGQGLYNEQFF
TRBJ2-2,.,TRBV5-1,CASKPQGMFTGELFF
TRBJ2-4,.,TRBV7-2,CASSPSRVIAKNIQYF
TRBJ2-3,.,TRBV18,CASTRDQITDTQYF
TRBJ1-1,.,TRBV18,CASSPGGKTEAFF
TRBJ2-5,.,TRBV7-9,CASSPSASQETQYF
TRBJ2-5,.,TRBV19,CASSTGGSRETQYF
TRBJ2-7,.,TRBV7-9,CASSATAVEQYF
TRBJ1-2,.,TRBV5-1,CASSLEGTYGYTF
TRBJ1-5,.,TRBV15,CATSIGNQPQHF
TRBJ2-7,.,TRBV2,CASREDTLVYEQYF
TRBJ2-7,.,TRBV2,CASTRSWPPEQYF
TRBJ1-2,.,TRBV19,CASTTAPGQGPRYGYTF